A single sample gave rise to the 23 T cell receptor beta chains below, sequenced in a study of metastatic and nonmetastatic thyroid tumors. TCRdb re-clonotyped the PCR reads through MiXCR. The data hold some 23,000 clones, with 20% to 25% observed a single time. Prior to thyroid surgery, none of the patients had received any treatment. Source material: adjacent normal tissue. The receptors stem from a female donor with papillary thyroid cancer or a benign thyroid nodule (not recorded which). Some clones in this sample may be carry-over from other donors' samples.

In its sample, this clone was seen many times. This chain uses TRBV20-1 with TRBJ2-1; D could derive from TRBD1 or TRBD2 (5 bases each). This CDR3 has 13 amino acids. Germline CDR1 is DFQATT and CDR2 is SNEGSKA (reference sequence). V lost 5 bases and J 5 bases, leaving 13 bases between the germline ends. This chain's CDR3 is CSAGGRGNNEQFF. The DNA for the CDR3 is TGCAGTGCTGGGGGACGGGGAAACAATGAGCAGTTCTTC.

This clone has a count of ten or more. This chain joins TRBV9 and TRBJ2-3; 9 bases agree with TRBD2. Trimming took 0 bases from V and 0 from J; bases not matched to a gene: 2. CDR3 length equals 16 residues. Germline loops: CDR1 SGDLS, CDR2 YYNGEE. The CDR3 bases are TGTGCCAGCAGCGTAGCTACTAGCGGGAGCACAGATACGCAGTATTTT. Its translation is CASSVATSGSTDTQYF.

This clone was detected many times. Other DNA sequences within the sample encode an identical CDR3. This rearrangement joins TRBV29-1 to TRBJ1-3; the D is unclear. V was shortened by 6 bases and J by 0 bases, with 15 bases between the two germline ends. This CDR3 comprises 15 residues. CDR1 SQVTM and CDR2 ANQGSEA come from the germline V gene. CDR3 bases: TGCAGCGTGAGAGGGTTCAGCCCCTCTGGAAACACCATATATTTT. Encoded protein: CSVRGFSPSGNTIYF.

A remark on this clone: Sequence at one end of the junction differs from germline and may be a read error. The V gene is TRBV4-3, the J gene TRBJ2-7, with a tentative D call TRBD2 (5 bases). Germline values: CDR1 LGHNA, CDR2 YSLEER. The CDR3 is 15 residues long. CDR3 amino acids: CSSSQGSSPPYEQYF. CDR3 nucleotides: TGCTCCAGCAGCCAAGGGAGCTCCCCGCCCTACGAGCAGTACTTC.

This clone was detected many times. This specimen includes other DNA sequences encoding the same CDR3. J is TRBJ2-2 and V is TRBV7-8; TRBD2 is a possible D gene (6 bases). The CDR3 consists of 14 residues. V was cut by 1 base and J by 3 bases, with 6 bases left in between. CDR1 is SGHVS and CDR2 is FQNEAQ in the germline V gene. CDR3 amino acids: CASSLGLDTGELFF. CDR3 sequence (DNA): TGTGCCAGCAGCTTAGGACTAGACACCGGGGAGCTGTTTTTT.

There are many counts of this clone. The rearrangement uses TRBV5-5 and TRBJ2-1; tentative D call: TRBD1 (5 bases). The CDR3 runs 13 residues. The ends were cut back, 4 bases at V and 8 bases at J, with 13 bases in the middle. The V gene's germline CDR1 is SGHKS and CDR2 YYEKEE (reference sequence). The CDR3 DNA reads as TGTGCCAGCAGCGTTCTCTTCAGGGATGAGCAGTTCTTC. Its translation is CASSVLFRDEQFF.

This clone appeared many times. The chain employs TRBV25-1 and TRBJ2-3; no clear D gene. The V gene lost 1 base and the J gene lost 0 bases, with 11 bases spanning the gap. The CDR3 spans 16 residues. The V gene's germline CDR1 is MGHDK and CDR2 SYGVNS. The CDR3 coding sequence is TGTGCCAGCAGTGAATCTTTATCCCCCAGCACAGATACGCAGTATTTT. Encoded protein: CASSESLSPSTDTQYF.

In its sample, this clone was seen many times. The chain has TRBV19 and TRBJ2-7; D call uncertain. CDR1 is LNHDA, CDR2 SQIVND, per germline (reference sequence). This CDR3 has 14 amino acids. V lost 4 bases to trimming and J lost 3 bases, with 13 bases between them. CDR3: CASSTMKESYEQYF. Written as DNA, the CDR3 is TGTGCCAGTAGTACCATGAAAGAGAGCTACGAGCAGTACTTC.

Ten or more counts support this clone. A much larger clone lies a single base off, so this may be a read error. The CDR3 does not end in the conserved phenylalanine or tryptophan, so this is likely a read error. The J gene is TRBJ2-5, the V gene TRBV28; D possibly corresponds to TRBD2 (6 bases). Per the germline V gene, CDR1 is MDHEN and CDR2 is SYDVKM. This CDR3 is 13 amino acids long. Trimming stripped 5 bases from V and 4 bases from J, with 11 bases between. CDR3 in DNA: TGTGCCAGCAGTGGAGGGAGTCGAGAGACCCAGTACCTC. Its protein product is CASSGGSRETQYL.

This clone occurred many times. The germline gene is not matched at one end of the junction; a read error may be the cause. Other DNA sequences within the sample encode an identical CDR3. The chain is built from TRBV11-3 and TRBJ2-2; no definite D call. CDR3 length: 14 residues. The germline CDR1 and CDR2 sequences are SGHNT and YENEEA. The CDR3 loop reads CASSPGRNTGELFF. For the CDR3, the DNA is TGCGCCAGCAGTCCTGGGCGGAACACCGGGGAGCTGTTTTTT.

Ten or more counts support this clone. The sample contains more than one DNA sequence encoding this CDR3. The chain is built from TRBV15 and TRBJ1-2; the D is unclear. CDR3 length: 15 amino acids. Germline CDR1 is LNHNV and CDR2 is YYDKDF (reference sequence). V lost 0 bases and J 8 bases, leaving 16 bases between the germline ends. This CDR3 is CATSRDISDSLGYTF. The CDR3 DNA sequence: TGTGCCACCAGCAGAGATATCAGTGACTCCCTAGGCTACACCTTC.

By proportion, this clone is medium-sized. The chain carries TRBV28 and TRBJ2-7; 10 bases fit TRBD2. The CDR3 sequence is 14 residues long. J lost 2 bases, V lost 5 bases, and 3 bases had no gene match. Germline lookup yields CDR1 MDHEN and CDR2 SYDVKM. The CDR3 loop reads CASSPSGRAYEQYF. The CDR3 nucleotides are TGTGCCAGCAGTCCGAGCGGGAGGGCCTACGAGCAGTACTTC.

This rearrangement joins TRBV19 to TRBJ2-1; 7 positions agree with TRBD2. CDR3 length equals 15 residues. The germline V gene has CDR1 LNHDA and CDR2 SQIVND (reference sequence). The V gene end was trimmed by 6 bases and the J gene end by 7 bases; junction bases not matched to a gene: 12. CDR3 protein: CASSLSGTNPNEQFF. CDR3 in DNA: TGTGCCAGTAGCCTTTCCGGGACTAACCCGAATGAGCAGTTCTTC.

Remarks on this clone: Relative to the germline gene, one junction end is altered; a read error may explain this. This chain links TRBV19 with TRBJ1-5; D is unclear. The CDR3 is 13 amino acids. Per germline, CDR1 LNHDA and CDR2 SQIVND (reference sequence). CDR3 loop: CASSMMRNHPHHF. CDR3 nucleotide sequence: TGTGCCAGTAGTATGATGCGCAATCATCCCCATCATTTT.

This clone came up many times. The chain combines TRBV30 with TRBJ1-6; no definite D call. Germline CDR1 is GTSNPN and CDR2 is SVGIG (reference sequence). The CDR3 length is 12 residues. Deletions cut 1 base from V and 5 bases from J, with 3 bases between. CDR3 region: CAWSENNSPLHF. In DNA form, the CDR3 reads TGTGCCTGGAGTGAAAATAATTCACCCCTCCACTTT.

Within the sample, this clone is medium-sized (0.01 to 0.1%). The chain links TRBV7-8 to TRBJ2-7; D is possibly TRBD1 (6 bases). V lost 1 base and J 2 bases, leaving 9 bases between the germline ends. The CDR3 consists of 14 residues. Germline CDR1 reads SGHVS; CDR2 reads FQNEAQ. The CDR3, as DNA: TGTGCCAGCAGCTTAGTTGGGACAACCTACGAGCAGTACTTC. As protein: CASSLVGTTYEQYF.

This clone turned up a few times. The chain combines TRBV19 with TRBJ2-1; TRBD1 aligns across 8 bases. In germline, CDR1 is LNHDA, CDR2 SQIVND (reference sequence). Trimming cost V 6 bases and J 2 bases; bases outside gene matches: 6. The CDR3 runs 15 residues. In nucleotides, the CDR3 is TGTGCCAGTAGCGACGGACAGGGACCCTACAATGAGCAGTTCTTC. As protein: CASSDGQGPYNEQFF.

In regard to this clone: A junction end diverges from the germline sequence, so it may reflect a read error. The chain's CDR3 is CASSYEGYTWDLFF. In DNA, the CDR3 is TGTGCCAGCAGTTACGAGGGGTACACCTGGGATCTGTTTTTT. The J gene is TRBJ2-2, the V gene TRBV6-5; either TRBD1 or TRBD2 may supply D (5 bases each). The germline V gene has CDR1 MNHEY and CDR2 SVGAGI. This CDR3 has 14 amino acids.

This clone was seen ten or more times. The junction differs from germline at one of its ends, possibly a read error. At the DNA level, this CDR3 is encoded by other sequences in the same sample as well. This chain joins TRBV11-2 and TRBJ1-1, with D unresolved. The CDR3 runs 13 residues. Germline loops: CDR1 SGHAT, CDR2 FQNNGV. The CDR3 loop is CASSFRGTREAFF. Written as DNA, the CDR3 is TGTGCCAGCAGCTTTAGAGGTACCAGAGAAGCCTTCTTT.

This clone came up many times. The chain couples TRBV14 to TRBJ2-7, with D perhaps matching TRBD1 (6 bases). The V and J ends lost 0 bases and 0 bases respectively, with 9 bases between them. CDR3 length: 15 amino acids. The germline V gene has CDR1 SGHDN and CDR2 FVKESK. The DNA for the CDR3 is TGTGCCAGCAGCCAAGATCCGGACAGCTCCTACGAGCAGTACTTC. Protein product: CASSQDPDSSYEQYF. Full variable domain (remainder filled in from reference TRBV14 and TRBJ2-7): EAGVTQFPSHSVIEKGQTVTLRCDPISGHDNLYWYRRVMGKEIKFLLHFVKESKQDESGMPNNRFLAERTGGTYSTLKVQPAELEDSGVYFCASSQDPDSSYEQYFGPGTRLTVT.

This clone was seen a few times. A read error may explain this, as a much larger clone is one base away. Other DNA sequences in this sample translate to the same CDR3. V is TRBV28 and J is TRBJ1-2; D not certain. This CDR3 is 13 amino acids long. Looked up from germline, CDR1 is MDHEN and CDR2 is SYDVKM. Deletions cut 6 bases from V and 5 bases from J, with 13 bases between. In DNA, the CDR3 is TGTGCCAGCAGCCTTGCGGGAGGATATGGCTACACCTTC. It specifies CASSLAGGYGYTF.

The V and J genes are TRBV7-6 and TRBJ2-1; 9 bases line up with TRBD1. The CDR3 sequence is 15 residues long. V dropped 1 base and J dropped 8; count of bases not matched to a gene: 6. CDR1 is SGHVS, CDR2 FNYEAQ, per germline. The CDR3 nucleotides are TGTGCCAGCAGCTTAGATAAGGGACAGGGCTATGAGCAGTTCTTC. Amino acids: CASSLDKGQGYEQFF.

This clone was picked up many times. This sequence joins TRBV20-1 and TRBJ2-5; 7 bases align to TRBD1. Unmatched junction bases numbered 12, after V lost 6 bases and J lost 5 bases. Germline CDR1 is DFQATT and CDR2 is SNEGSKA (reference sequence). This CDR3 is built from 14 residues. The CDR3 region is CSAGAHRGRETQYF. DNA of the CDR3: TGCAGTGCGGGAGCCCACAGGGGACGTGAGACCCAGTACTTC.